The T cell receptor (beta chain) under discussion was sequenced for a study of T cells in Graves' hyperthyroidism and ophthalmopathy. Overall study results and limits: Among clonotypes expanded in thyroid above 0.001, most were also found in blood. Ophthalmopathy, which appeared later, was predicted by the model a median about 5.9 months before onset. Ophthalmopathy cases were set apart from stable hyperthyroidism by a 13 V-J model.

Trimming left V 1 base short and J 9 bases short, with 16 bases between. The CDR3 spans 15 residues. Germline V gives CDR1 SGHAT, CDR2 FQNNGV. The investigators amplified TCR beta CDR3 regions from RNA transcripts. With the HTBI primer set, the TCR CDR3 went through a first round of RT-PCR. MiXCR, applied by TCRdb to the multiplex PCR reads, yields one record per CDR3 protein. The repertoire includes 540,000 or so distinct CDR3 sequences, just over 45% of them detected once, and 15% to 20% sits in the top ten. Not enrolled were patients with uncontrolled infection, other autoimmune disease, pregnancy or lactation. Comment on this clonotype: No antigen is known for it.

The chain has TRBV11-2 and TRBJ1-5; D remains unclear. Material for sequencing was peripheral blood or thyroid tissue (not recorded which). The sequence came from an adult woman with Graves' disease, either hyperthyroidism or ophthalmopathy (not recorded which). The CDR3 nucleotides are TGTGCCAGCAGCTTAGTAGGGCTGGGCGATCGGCCCCAGCATTTT. Protein product: CASSLVGLGDRPQHF. Drawing the rest from reference TRBV11-2 and TRBJ1-5, the complete variable domain is EAGVAQSPRYKIIEKRQSVAFWCNPISGHATLYWYQQILGQGPKLLIQFQNNGVVDDSQLPKDRFSAERLKGVDSTLKIQPAKLEDSAVYLCASSLVGLGDRPQHFGDGTRLSIL.